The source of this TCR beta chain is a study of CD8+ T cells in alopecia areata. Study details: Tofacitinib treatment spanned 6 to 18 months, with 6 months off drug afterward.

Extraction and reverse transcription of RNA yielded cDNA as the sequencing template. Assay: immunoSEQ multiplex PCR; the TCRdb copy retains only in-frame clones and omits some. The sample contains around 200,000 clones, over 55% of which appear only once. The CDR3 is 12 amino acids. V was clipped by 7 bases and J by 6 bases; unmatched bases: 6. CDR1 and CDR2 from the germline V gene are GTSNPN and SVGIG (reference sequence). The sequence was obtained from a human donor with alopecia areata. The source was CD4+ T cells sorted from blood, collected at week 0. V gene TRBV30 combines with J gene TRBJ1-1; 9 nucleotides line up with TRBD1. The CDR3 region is CASTGGRAEAFF. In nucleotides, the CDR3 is TGTGCCTCCACAGGGGGCCGGGCTGAAGCTTTCTTT.